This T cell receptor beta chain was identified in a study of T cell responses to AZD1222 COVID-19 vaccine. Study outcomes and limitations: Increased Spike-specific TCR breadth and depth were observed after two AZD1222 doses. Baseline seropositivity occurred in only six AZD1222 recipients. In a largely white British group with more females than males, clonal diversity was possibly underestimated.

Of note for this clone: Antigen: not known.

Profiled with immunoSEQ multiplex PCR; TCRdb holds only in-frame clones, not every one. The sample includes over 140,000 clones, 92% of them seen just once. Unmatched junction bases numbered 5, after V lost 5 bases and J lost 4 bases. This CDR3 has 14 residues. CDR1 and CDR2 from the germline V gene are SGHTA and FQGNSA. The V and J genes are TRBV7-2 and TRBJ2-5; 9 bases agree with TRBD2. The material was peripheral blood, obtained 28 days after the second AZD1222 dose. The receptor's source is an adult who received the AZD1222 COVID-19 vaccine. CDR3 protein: CASSAGGGRETQYF. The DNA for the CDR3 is TGTGCCAGCAGCGCGGGGGGGGGACGAGAGACCCAGTACTTC.